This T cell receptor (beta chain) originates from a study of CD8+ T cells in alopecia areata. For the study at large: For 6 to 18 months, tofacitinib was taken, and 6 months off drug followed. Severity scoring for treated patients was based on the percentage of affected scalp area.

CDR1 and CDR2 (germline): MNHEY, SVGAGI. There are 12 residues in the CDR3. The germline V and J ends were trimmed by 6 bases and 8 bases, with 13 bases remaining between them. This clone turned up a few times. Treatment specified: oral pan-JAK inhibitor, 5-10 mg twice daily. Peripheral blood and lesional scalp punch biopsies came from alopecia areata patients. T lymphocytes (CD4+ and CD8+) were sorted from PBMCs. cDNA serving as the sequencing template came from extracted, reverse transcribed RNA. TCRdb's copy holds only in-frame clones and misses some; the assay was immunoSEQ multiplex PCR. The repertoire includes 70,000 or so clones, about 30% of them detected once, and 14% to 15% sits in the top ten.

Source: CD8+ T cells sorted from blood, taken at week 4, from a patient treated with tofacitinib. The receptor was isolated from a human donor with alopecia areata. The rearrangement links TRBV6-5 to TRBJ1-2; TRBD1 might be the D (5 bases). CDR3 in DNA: TGTGCCAGCAGGGGGCTACAAAACGGCTACACCTTC. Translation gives CASRGLQNGYTF.